What follows are 9 T cell receptor beta chains derived from one specimen sequenced in a study of blood T cell repertoires in COVID-19. Libraries were prepared by immunoSEQ multiplex PCR; TCRdb keeps only in-frame clonotypes and omits some of them. The top ten clones hold about 5.3% of a sample with 50,000 or so clones, about four fifths of them seen once. The sequenced material came from peripheral blood. The receptors shown here come from a woman in her sixties with acute or convalescent COVID-19.

This clone has a single count. This chain connects TRBV30 to TRBJ2-1; 7 positions match TRBD2. J lost 6 bases, V lost 2 bases, and 4 bases had no gene match. This CDR3 region has 13 residues. Germline V gene sequence: CDR1 GTSNPN, CDR2 SVGIG (reference sequence). CDR3 loop: CAWSKLARNEQFF. CDR3 coding DNA: TGTGCCTGGAGTAAACTAGCGCGCAATGAGCAGTTCTTC.

This chain joins TRBV6-2 or TRBV6-3 and TRBJ2-3; 9 bases are shared with TRBD2. Unmatched junction bases numbered 14, after V lost 0 bases and J lost 4 bases. CDR3 length equals 19 residues. The V gene's germline CDR1 is MNHEY and CDR2 SVGEGT. Here the CDR3 reads CASSYSPRRLAGVSDTQYF. In DNA, the CDR3 is TGTGCCAGCAGTTACTCCCCTCGTAGATTAGCGGGAGTGTCAGATACGCAGTATTTT.

The rearrangement links TRBV27 to TRBJ1-2; the D is unclear. The CDR3 covers 15 residues. Germline CDR1 MNHEY, CDR2 SMNVEV (reference sequence). The V and J ends lost 3 bases and 4 bases respectively, with 15 bases between them. CDR3 sequence: CASSFLGQISYGYTF. The CDR3 coding sequence is TGTGCCAGCAGTTTTCTAGGCCAGATCAGCTATGGCTACACCTTC.

The genes are TRBV3-1 (or the pseudogene TRBV3-2) and TRBJ1-1; tentatively, D is TRBD1 (6 bases). The CDR3 sequence is 15 residues long. V lost 3 bases, J lost 2 bases, and 13 bases lay in between. From germline, CDR1 is LGHDT and CDR2 YNNKEL (reference sequence). This chain's CDR3 is CASSHPLGGNTEAFF. The CDR3 coding sequence is TGTGCCAGCAGCCATCCCCTAGGGGGAAACACTGAAGCTTTCTTT.

V gene TRBV6-5 combines with J gene TRBJ1-5, with a weak D call TRBD1 (5 bases). The CDR3 loop spans 14 amino acids. The germline V gene encodes CDR1 MNHEY and CDR2 SVGAGI. V was shortened by 5 bases and J by 0 bases, with 8 bases between the two germline ends. The DNA for the CDR3 is TGTGCCAGCAGTAGACAGTATAGCAATCAGCCCCAGCATTTT. Translation gives CASSRQYSNQPQHF.

This clone came up once. The chain couples TRBV28 to TRBJ2-3; 10 bases are a match to TRBD2. This CDR3 spans 17 amino acids. Germline values: CDR1 MDHEN, CDR2 SYDVKM. V lost 6 bases to trimming and J lost 5 bases; unmatched junction nucleotides: 14. The CDR3 region is CASSPRVLAGAGDTQYF. Here the CDR3 DNA reads TGTGCCAGCAGCCCTCGGGTTCTAGCGGGGGCGGGAGATACGCAGTATTTT.

The chain carries TRBV6-2 or TRBV6-3 and TRBJ1-5; a possible D gene is TRBD1 (5 bases). The CDR3 runs to 14 residues. The V end lost 6 bases, the J end lost 2 bases, and 11 bases lay between the germline ends. Germline CDR1 and CDR2: MNHEY and SVGEGT. For the CDR3, the DNA is TGTGCCAGCAGCGGGGCGAGCCGCAATCAGCCCCAGCATTTT. Its translation is CASSGASRNQPQHF.

This clone has just one count. V and J are TRBV6-4 and TRBJ2-1; the match to TRBD2 covers 9 bases. With V trimmed by 4 bases and J by 3 bases, 4 bases remained unmatched. This CDR3 has 15 residues. CDR1 is MRHNA, CDR2 SNTAGT, per germline. For the CDR3, the DNA is TGTGCCAGCAGTGGTTTAGCGGGGGTCTACAATGAGCAGTTCTTC. Amino acid sequence: CASSGLAGVYNEQFF.

V usage is TRBV29-1 and J usage is TRBJ2-1; no reliable D call. The germline gives CDR1 SQVTM, CDR2 ANQGSEA. The ends were cut back, 3 bases at V and 8 bases at J, with 17 bases in the middle. This CDR3 region has 14 residues. CDR3 loop: CSVENTTGGDEQFF. CDR3 coding DNA: TGCAGCGTTGAGAATACAACCGGCGGCGATGAGCAGTTCTTC.